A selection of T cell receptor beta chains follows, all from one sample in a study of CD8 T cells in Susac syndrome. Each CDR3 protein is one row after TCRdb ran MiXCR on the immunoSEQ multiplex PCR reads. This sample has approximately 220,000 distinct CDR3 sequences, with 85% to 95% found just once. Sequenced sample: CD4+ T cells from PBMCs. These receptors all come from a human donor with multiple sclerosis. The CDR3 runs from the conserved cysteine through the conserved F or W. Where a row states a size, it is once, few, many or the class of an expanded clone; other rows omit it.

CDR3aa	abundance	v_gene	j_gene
CASSQVPGTGGVQYF	once	TRBV3-1	TRBJ2-7
CASTERDGRHLAKNIQYF	.	TRBV5-4	TRBJ2-4
CAWSAGTSGGADTQYF	.	TRBV30	TRBJ2-3
CASTGGYEQYF	few	TRBV2	TRBJ2-7
CSAREQLNQPQHF	.	TRBV20-1	TRBJ1-5
CASSPPPDTQYF	.	TRBV7-2	TRBJ2-3
CGGAGGGDTQYF	.	TRBV20-1	TRBJ2-3
CASNPGAANYGYTF	.	TRBV12-3/TRBV12-4	TRBJ1-2
CASAIGLVAGGVDTQYF	.	TRBV6-1	TRBJ2-3
CASIGAQETQYF	.	TRBV6-1	TRBJ2-5
CAIHSPNYGYTF	.	TRBV10-3	TRBJ1-2
CSARVGPLGRNEKLFF	.	TRBV20-1	TRBJ1-4
CSAHEWGYGYTF	.	TRBV20-1	TRBJ1-2
CASSPQPNQPQHF	once	TRBV3-1	TRBJ1-5
CAISGTGSGANVLTF	.	TRBV10-3	TRBJ2-6
CSVDQGNSPLHF	.	TRBV29-1	TRBJ1-6
CASSRDPNYNEQFF	.	TRBV9	TRBJ2-1
CAIRTGEKETQYF	.	TRBV10-3	TRBJ2-5
CSVEGRGIETQYF	.	TRBV29-1	TRBJ2-5
CSARGTSGVTQETQYF	.	TRBV20-1	TRBJ2-5
CASSYSPPGAGNTIYF	.	TRBV6-5	TRBJ1-3
CASSEWSQPQHF	.	TRBV2	TRBJ1-5
CASSLLPDASYNEQFF	.	TRBV27	TRBJ2-1
CASSGGGTASSGYTF	.	TRBV7-8	TRBJ1-2
CSGISGASTDTQYF	.	TRBV29-1	TRBJ2-3
CASRRQGVGTDTQYF	.	TRBV3-1	TRBJ2-3
CSAWTAQETQYF	.	TRBV20-1	TRBJ2-5
CSAWSDRGVRETQYF	once	TRBV20-1	TRBJ2-5
CASSQDGLAAGGGQYF	.	TRBV3-1	TRBJ2-3
CASSYVMMNTGELFF	.	TRBV6-2/TRBV6-3	TRBJ2-2
CASSLMGGNNQPQHF	.	TRBV7-2	TRBJ1-5
CAWSAGAYGYTF	.	TRBV30	TRBJ1-2
CASSPGQAQETQYF	once	TRBV7-2	TRBJ2-5
CSASYLSYEQYF	.	TRBV20-1	TRBJ2-7
CASADTWGNYGYTF	.	TRBV12-3/TRBV12-4	TRBJ1-2
CASSYRDRAGAFF	.	TRBV6-5	TRBJ1-1
CASIDQGLGTDTQYF	.	TRBV6-6	TRBJ2-3
CASSELVNSPLHF	.	TRBV25-1	TRBJ1-6
CASSPRSGADRGEQFF	.	TRBV7-7	TRBJ2-1
CATSERGKNIQYF	.	TRBV24-1	TRBJ2-4
CATSDRRGTSTDTQYF	.	TRBV24-1	TRBJ2-3
CSVEGTDQETQYF	.	TRBV29-1	TRBJ2-5
CASSQRRGDEETQYF	.	TRBV4-2	TRBJ2-5
CASDRSTDTQYF	.	TRBV18	TRBJ2-3
CAWIPPGQGFYGYTF	.	TRBV30	TRBJ1-2
CASSPAGLTNYGYTF	.	TRBV11-2	TRBJ1-2
CASSDTGLYGYTF	.	TRBV3-1	TRBJ1-2
CSAFHGTVQDTQYF	.	TRBV20-1	TRBJ2-3
CASSFHRGLSEAFF	once	TRBV5-6	TRBJ1-1
CASSETTDVGQSHGYTF	.	TRBV4-1	TRBJ1-2
CASSLLGTGGPLHF	.	TRBV7-8	TRBJ1-6
CSESRSQETQYF	.	TRBV29-1	TRBJ2-5
CASTSRVAQIYNSPLHF	.	TRBV6-5	TRBJ1-6
CASKLGGSPQHF	.	TRBV2	TRBJ1-5
CSARDRDFFYEQYF	.	TRBV20-1	TRBJ2-7
CASSVNRDPNQPQHF	.	TRBV2	TRBJ1-5
CASSQRGLGTQYF	.	TRBV3-1	TRBJ2-5